Listed below are T cell receptor beta chains from one sample, sequenced in a study of shared clonotypes between healthy human individuals. Generated by immunoSEQ multiplex PCR, the TCRdb table keeps only in-frame clones and is missing some. Among some 2,000,000 clones listed, 85% to 95% were seen once. The sample taken for sequencing was naive CD4+ T cells sorted from blood. The receptors stem from a man between 18 and 35 years old in good health. Each CDR3 is given with its conserved first and last residue. The order of the fields is CDR3 protein, V gene, J gene.

CASSLRTATEAFF,TRBV28,TRBJ1-1
CASSPGGTGELFF,TRBV11-3,TRBJ2-2
CASSERLEQFF,TRBV2,TRBJ2-1
CASSLEGVSFTEAFF,TRBV5-1,TRBJ1-1
CASSPRGTVQGDTIYF,TRBV28,TRBJ1-3
CASSLQGQNTQYF,TRBV5-1,TRBJ2-3
CASSATEYEQYF,TRBV19,TRBJ2-7
CASSLPINTDTQYF,TRBV7-2,TRBJ2-3
CAISGVEARGELFF,TRBV10-3,TRBJ2-2
CASMAGRSSYEQYF,TRBV7-2,TRBJ2-7
CASSQDKGRPGGGYTF,TRBV14,TRBJ1-2
CASSPRLAGGVISYNEQFF,TRBV7-2,TRBJ2-1
CASSVLGGSSPLHF,TRBV2,TRBJ1-6
CASSLIRPNYGYTF,TRBV5-6,TRBJ1-2
CAWSGQGASPLHF,TRBV30,TRBJ1-6
CASCATGGTNEKLFF,TRBV5-1,TRBJ1-4
CASSSGTGEREKLFF,TRBV6-6,TRBJ1-4
CASSVQAAGTGELFF,TRBV2,TRBJ2-2
CAISDTGGENIQYF,TRBV10-3,TRBJ2-4
CAWTRANTGELFF,TRBV30,TRBJ2-2
CASTRSQGQGRGYGYTF,TRBV28,TRBJ1-2
CASSVLESGTQYF,TRBV9,TRBJ2-3
CASSLQGARETQYF,TRBV7-7,TRBJ2-5
CASSPYFPSGPAYEQYF,TRBV18,TRBJ2-7
CASSKTGTGTYEQYF,TRBV19,TRBJ2-7
CASSRDRGLYEQYF,TRBV10-1,TRBJ2-7
CASLLHVDQETQYF,TRBV2,TRBJ2-5
CASSGGTVSNNQPQHF,TRBV6-6,TRBJ1-5
CASSLEAGVHEQYF,TRBV5-1,TRBJ2-7
CASSQETSGQGNSPLHF,TRBV4-3,TRBJ1-6
CASSLSGTGIHEQYF,TRBV11-3,TRBJ2-7
CASSSTDSYEQYF,TRBV28,TRBJ2-7
CASQLMELQPQHF,TRBV6-1,TRBJ1-5
CASSARLASDTQYF,TRBV9,TRBJ2-3
CASSQLSSYNEQFF,TRBV4-1,TRBJ2-1
CASRRGPTNEKLFF,TRBV6-1,TRBJ1-4
CASSALHAGCNEKLFF,TRBV28,TRBJ1-4
CASSTLTGGNTEAFF,TRBV19,TRBJ1-1
CAWSVFRGLFQETQYF,TRBV30,TRBJ2-5
CASSGSQEGSGNTQYF,TRBV10-1,TRBJ2-3
CASTSGATYNEQFF,TRBV28,TRBJ2-1
CSVVESTRNYGYTF,TRBV29-1,TRBJ1-2
CAISESDRTGELFF,TRBV10-3,TRBJ2-2
CASSLSAGRNEKLFF,TRBV11-2,TRBJ1-4
CASSNLGRDPFTGELFF,TRBV25-1,TRBJ2-2
CASSLGQGPYQETQYF,TRBV5-1,TRBJ2-5
CASSPGQINTEAFF,TRBV5-4,TRBJ1-1
CASSQGTSGGTGELFF,TRBV4-2,TRBJ2-2
CASSAEQGSSYEQYF,TRBV7-6,TRBJ2-7
CASSWGDSANSPLHF,TRBV7-2,TRBJ1-6